This T cell receptor (beta chain) originates from a study of beta chain features in type 1 diabetes. The wider study: Regarding age, gender and cell yields, patients proved similar to healthy donors.

Since all of the isolated RNA was reverse transcribed, expressed TCRB transcripts were what got sequenced. Profiled with immunoSEQ multiplex PCR; TCRdb holds only in-frame clones, not every one. This table has 900,000 or so clones, roughly a sixth appearing once. CDR1 and CDR2 from the germline V gene are SQVTM and ANQGSEA. Trimming left V 4 bases short and J 0 bases short, with 7 bases between. The CDR3 extends over 12 amino acids. This clone was counted a few times. The antigen is undetermined. The study, taken as a whole, reports: The study found that naive, central memory and Treg TCRB repertoires appeared more similar in patients than in healthy donors. There were fewer insertions and more deletions at the VDJ junctions of type 1 diabetes patients.

This sequence originates from a woman in her late teens or twenties in good health. The chain recombines TRBV29-1 with TRBJ2-7; D unclear. The specimen sequenced was naive CD4+ T cells from blood. This CDR3 reads CSVVPFSYEQYF. The CDR3 DNA reads as TGCAGCGTTGTACCCTTCTCCTACGAGCAGTACTTC.